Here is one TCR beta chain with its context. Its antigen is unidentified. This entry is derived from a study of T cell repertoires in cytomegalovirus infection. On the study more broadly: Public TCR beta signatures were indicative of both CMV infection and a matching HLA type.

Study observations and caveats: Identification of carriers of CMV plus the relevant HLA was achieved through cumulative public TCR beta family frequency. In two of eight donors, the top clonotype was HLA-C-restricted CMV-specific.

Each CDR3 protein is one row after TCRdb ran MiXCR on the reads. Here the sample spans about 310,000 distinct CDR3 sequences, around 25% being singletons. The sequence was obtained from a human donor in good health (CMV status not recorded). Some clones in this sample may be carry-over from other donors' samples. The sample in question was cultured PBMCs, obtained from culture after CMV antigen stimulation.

As DNA, the CDR3 is TGTGCCAGCAGTGGGAGGGAGGGCGGCACAGATACGCAGTATTTT. Translation: CASSGREGGTDTQYF. The V gene is TRBV2, the J gene TRBJ2-3; 7 bases align to TRBD2. Trimming at V came to 4 bases and at J to 1 base, leaving 5 bases not matched to a gene. The germline V gene encodes CDR1 SNHLY and CDR2 FYNNEI. The CDR3 is 15 amino acids.